This T cell receptor beta chain originates from a study of blood T cell repertoires in COVID-19 (dated by TCRdb to the early 2020s). Some background on the complete study: The collaborator samples originated in the United States, Italy and Spain and spanned the acute and convalescent phases of COVID-19. Samples were obtained from the ongoing ImmuneRACE study (first 160 participants) and from 1,200 or so subjects provided by 6 global collaborators. The repertoires were released in a freely available public database intended as a resource for research on the immune response to SARS-CoV-2. Nearly every sample came with metadata listing a de-identified subject ID, COVID-19 status, age in years and sex. The prospective study material was composed of cDNA or gDNA derived from T cells, B-cell-depleted T cells, or PBMCs. HLA class I and class II types, where available, came from metadata supplied by the sample provider rather than from assay-based typing. Deeply sampled blood TCRbeta repertoires from subjects exposed to, actively infected with, or recovered from COVID-19 were included in the dataset.

This clone was counted a single time. The antigen this receptor binds is unknown. Nothing much larger sits one base from this clone, and base qualities are not available. TCRbeta CDR3 regions were amplified from genomic DNA using the immunoSEQ Assay, a bias-controlled multiplex PCR. In the paper's pipeline: Nucleated cell counts per sample were estimated from amplification of reference gene primers within the assay. Sequence reads were collapsed and filtered to measure the absolute abundance of every unique TCRbeta CDR3 rearrangement. For each sample, productive Simpson clonality was calculated as the square root of Simpson's diversity index across productive rearrangements. In its TCRdb copy, this immuneACCESS table keeps in-frame sequences only and misses some clones. Where compared with another copy, unresolved V genes explain less than half of these, and the others have no known cause. V and J calls and clone size come straight from that table; D and trimming were deduced from the DNA. For this sample there are tens of thousands of clones; over 75% appear just once. In total, the top ten clones hold around 13% of the sample.

Relative to germline, V is 5 bases shorter and J is 7 bases shorter, with 17 bases between their ends. The CDR3 spans 15 residues, from the cysteine through the phenylalanine. Of the read, only the CDR3 DNA is kept; its 45 bases are in frame from base 1. Reading the germline V gene gives CDR1 SNHLY and CDR2 FYNNEI. Each collaborating institution followed its own protocols to collect whole blood in K2EDTA tubes. For TCRbeta analysis, collaborators shipped samples as frozen whole blood, isolated PBMCs, or DNA extracted from either of those sample types. Points the paper makes about the study in general: The amount of clinical and demographic metadata varied by source and participant and was provided uncurated.

This receptor was obtained from a human donor in a cohort sampled during active COVID-19. The chain employs TRBV2 and TRBJ2-2, and possibly TRBD2, on 6 matching bases. Sequenced: peripheral blood. CDR3 reads: CASSLSGGWYGELFF. The DNA sequence reads TGTGCCAGCAGTCTGAGTGGAGGGTGGTACGGGGAGCTGTTTTTT.